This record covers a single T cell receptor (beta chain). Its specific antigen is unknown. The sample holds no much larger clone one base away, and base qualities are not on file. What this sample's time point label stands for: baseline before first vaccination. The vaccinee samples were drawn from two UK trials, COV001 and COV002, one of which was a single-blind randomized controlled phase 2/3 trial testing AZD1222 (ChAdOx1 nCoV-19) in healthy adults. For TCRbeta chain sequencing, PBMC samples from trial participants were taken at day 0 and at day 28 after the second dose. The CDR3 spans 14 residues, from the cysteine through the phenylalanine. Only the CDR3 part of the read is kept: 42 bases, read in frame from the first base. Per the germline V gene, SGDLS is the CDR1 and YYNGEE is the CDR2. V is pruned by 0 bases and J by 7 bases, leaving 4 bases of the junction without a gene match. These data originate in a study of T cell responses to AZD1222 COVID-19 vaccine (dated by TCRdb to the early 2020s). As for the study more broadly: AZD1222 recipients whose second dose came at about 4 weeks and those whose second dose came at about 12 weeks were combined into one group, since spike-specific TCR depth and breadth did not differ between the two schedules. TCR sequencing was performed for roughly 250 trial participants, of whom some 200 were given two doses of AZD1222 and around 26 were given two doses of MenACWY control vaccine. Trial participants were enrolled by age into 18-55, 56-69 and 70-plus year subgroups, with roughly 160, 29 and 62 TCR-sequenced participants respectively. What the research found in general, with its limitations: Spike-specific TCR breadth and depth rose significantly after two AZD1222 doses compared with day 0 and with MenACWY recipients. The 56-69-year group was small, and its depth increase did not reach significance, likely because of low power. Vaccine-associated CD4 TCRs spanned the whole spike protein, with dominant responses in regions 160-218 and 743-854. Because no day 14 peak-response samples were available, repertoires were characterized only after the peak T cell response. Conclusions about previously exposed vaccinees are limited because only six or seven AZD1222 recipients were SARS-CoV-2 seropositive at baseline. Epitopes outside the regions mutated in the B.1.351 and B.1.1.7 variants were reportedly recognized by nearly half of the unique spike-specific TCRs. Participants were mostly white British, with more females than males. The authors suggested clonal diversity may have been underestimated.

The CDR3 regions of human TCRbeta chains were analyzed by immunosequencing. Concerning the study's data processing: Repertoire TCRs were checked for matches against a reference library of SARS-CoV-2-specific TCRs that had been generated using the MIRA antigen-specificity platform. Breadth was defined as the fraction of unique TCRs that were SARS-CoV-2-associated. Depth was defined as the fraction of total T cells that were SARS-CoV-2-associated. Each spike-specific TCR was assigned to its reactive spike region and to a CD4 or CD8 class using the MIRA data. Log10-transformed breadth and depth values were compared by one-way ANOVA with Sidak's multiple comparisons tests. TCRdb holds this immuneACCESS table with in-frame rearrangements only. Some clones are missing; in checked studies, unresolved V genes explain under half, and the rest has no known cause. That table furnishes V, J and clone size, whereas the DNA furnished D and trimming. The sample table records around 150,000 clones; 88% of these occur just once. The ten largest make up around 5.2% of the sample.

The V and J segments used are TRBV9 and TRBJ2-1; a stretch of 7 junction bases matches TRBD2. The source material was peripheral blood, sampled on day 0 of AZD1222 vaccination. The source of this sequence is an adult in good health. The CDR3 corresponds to CASSVGTSRNEQFF. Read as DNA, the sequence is TGTGCCAGCAGCGTAGGGACTAGTAGGAATGAGCAGTTCTTC.